The 7 T cell receptor beta chains below all came from one sample that was sequenced in a study of T-cell reconstitution after alpha-beta-depleted transplantation in children. Unique molecular identifiers were used in preparing the TCRbeta library. A single record per CDR3 protein comes from TCRdb applying MiXCR to the PCR reads. The sample lists approximately 640,000 distinct CDR3 sequences, 16% occurring once. The sequenced sample was PBMCs from the stem cell graft donor, obtained from the stem cell graft. Receptor source: a human donor who donated a stem cell graft to a child with acute myeloid leukemia.

There are a few counts of this clonotype. This chain links TRBV7-2 with TRBJ2-7; TRBD2 matches at 7 bases. After removal of 5 bases from V and 3 bases from J, the junction contained 7 bases not matched to a gene. This CDR3 has 14 residues. CDR1 SGHTA and CDR2 FQGNSA come from the germline V gene. The CDR3 protein is CASSVLAHYYEQYF. The DNA for the CDR3 is TGTGCCAGCAGCGTACTAGCGCATTACTACGAGCAGTACTTC.

This clonotype was counted ten times or more. Written as DNA, the CDR3 is TGTGCCAGCAGCGGAGGAGATACGCAGTATTTT. Translation gives CASSGGDTQYF. The chain links TRBV12-3 or TRBV12-4 to TRBJ2-3; possible D gene TRBD2, 5 bases. The CDR3 has 11 amino acids. V was cut by 6 bases and J by 5 bases, with 6 bases left in between.

This clonotype was counted many times. The gene calls are TRBV20-1 and TRBJ1-1; D is ambiguous. Germline-derived CDR1 and CDR2 are DFQATT and SNEGSKA (reference sequence). The V gene lost 3 bases and the J gene lost 1 base, with 6 bases spanning the gap. The CDR3 has 12 amino acids. The CDR3 DNA is TGCAGTGCTAGCCCCAGGAACACTGAAGCTTTCTTT. Residues: CSASPRNTEAFF.

This clonotype was seen a handful of times. This chain links TRBV5-1 with TRBJ2-3; a weak D match, TRBD1 (5 bases). From germline, CDR1 is SGHRS and CDR2 YFSETQ. V lost 0 bases to trimming and J lost 5 bases, with 16 bases between them. This CDR3 contains 16 residues. This CDR3 is CASSLDPGSAVDTQYF. CDR3 sequence (DNA): TGCGCCAGCAGCTTGGATCCAGGGTCAGCCGTAGATACGCAGTATTTT. Looking up the rest from reference TRBV5-1 and TRBJ2-3 gives the full variable domain: KAGVTQTPRYLIKTRGQQVTLSCSPISGHRSVSWYQQTPGQGLQFLFEYFSETQRNKGNFPGRFSGRQFSNSRSEMNVSTLELGDSALYLCASSLDPGSAVDTQYFGPGTRLTVL.

This clonotype was seen repeatedly, ten times or more. The chain combines TRBV20-1 with TRBJ1-3; D may be TRBD1 (5 bases). CDR1 DFQATT and CDR2 SNEGSKA come from the germline V gene (reference sequence). Trimming took off 3 bases at V and 4 bases at J, with 10 bases between the two ends. This CDR3 region has 13 residues. The CDR3 region is CSARGPGGNTIYF. The DNA for the CDR3 is TGCAGTGCTAGGGGGCCAGGAGGAAACACCATATATTTT.

With respect to this clonotype: A read error may explain this, as a much larger clone is one base away. The J gene is TRBJ1-1, the V gene TRBV4-3, with D tentatively TRBD1 (5 bases). The CDR3 runs to 15 residues. Per the germline V gene, CDR1 is LGHNA and CDR2 is YSLEER. V was clipped by 1 base and J by 5 bases, with 14 bases between them. CDR3 sequence: CASSQVDGAPTEAFF. The CDR3 DNA follows: TGCGCCAGCAGCCAAGTAGATGGGGCGCCTACTGAAGCTTTCTTT.

This clonotype was found many times. V gene TRBV20-1 combines with J gene TRBJ1-2; D is unresolved. The V end lost 0 bases, the J end lost 5 bases, and 4 bases lay between the germline ends. CDR3 length: 11 amino acids. Per the germline V gene, CDR1 is DFQATT and CDR2 is SNEGSKA (reference sequence). CDR3 in DNA: TGCAGTGCTAGAGACGTATATGGCTACACCTTC. This codes for CSARDVYGYTF.